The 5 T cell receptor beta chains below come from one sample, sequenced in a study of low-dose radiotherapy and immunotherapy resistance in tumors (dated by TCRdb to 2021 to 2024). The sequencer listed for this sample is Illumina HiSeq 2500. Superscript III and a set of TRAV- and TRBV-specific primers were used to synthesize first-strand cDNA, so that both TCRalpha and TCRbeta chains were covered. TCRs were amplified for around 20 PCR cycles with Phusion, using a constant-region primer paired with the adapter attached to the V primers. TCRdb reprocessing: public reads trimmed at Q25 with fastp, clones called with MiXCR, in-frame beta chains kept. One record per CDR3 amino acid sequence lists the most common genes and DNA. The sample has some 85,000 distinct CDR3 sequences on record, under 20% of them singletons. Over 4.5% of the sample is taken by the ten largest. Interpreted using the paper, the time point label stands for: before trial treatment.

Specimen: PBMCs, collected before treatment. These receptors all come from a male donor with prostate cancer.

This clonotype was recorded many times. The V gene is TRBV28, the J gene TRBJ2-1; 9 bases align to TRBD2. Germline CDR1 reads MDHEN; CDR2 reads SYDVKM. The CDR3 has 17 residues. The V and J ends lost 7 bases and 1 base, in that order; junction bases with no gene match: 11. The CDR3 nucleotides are TGTGCCAGCATTCCGGCGGGAGGGCCTCAGTCCTACAATGAGCAGTTCTTC. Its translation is CASIPAGGPQSYNEQFF.

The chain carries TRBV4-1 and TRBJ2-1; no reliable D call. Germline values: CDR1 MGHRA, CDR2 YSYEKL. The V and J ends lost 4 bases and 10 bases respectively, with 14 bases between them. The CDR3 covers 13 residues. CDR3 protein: CASSPASSYEQFF. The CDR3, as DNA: TGCGCCAGCAGCCCTGCTAGTTCTTACGAGCAGTTCTTC.

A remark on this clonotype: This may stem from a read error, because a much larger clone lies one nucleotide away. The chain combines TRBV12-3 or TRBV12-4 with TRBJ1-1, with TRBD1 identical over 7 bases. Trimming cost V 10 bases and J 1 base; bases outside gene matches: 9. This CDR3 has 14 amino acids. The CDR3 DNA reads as TGTGCCAACAGCCAGGGACAGAAGAACACTGAAGCTTTCTTT. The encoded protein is CANSQGQKNTEAFF.

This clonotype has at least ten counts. The CDR3 sequence is CSAARPGQVYEQYF. The CDR3 DNA follows: TGCAGTGCTGCCCGGCCGGGACAGGTATACGAGCAGTACTTC. The V gene is TRBV20-1, the J gene TRBJ2-7; 8 positions match TRBD1. Germline V gene data show CDR1 as DFQATT and CDR2 as SNEGSKA (reference sequence). J gave up 4 bases and V 5 bases, and 10 bases lay outside the gene matches. The CDR3 has 14 residues.

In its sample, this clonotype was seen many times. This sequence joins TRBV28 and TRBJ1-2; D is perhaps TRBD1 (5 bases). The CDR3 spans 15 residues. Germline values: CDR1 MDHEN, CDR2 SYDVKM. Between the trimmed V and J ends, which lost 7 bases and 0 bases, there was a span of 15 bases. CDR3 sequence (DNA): TGTGCCAGCAACCACGACAGCTCATCTAACTATGGCTACACCTTC. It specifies CASNHDSSSNYGYTF.